These 11 T cell receptor beta chains were all obtained from the same sample, sequenced in a study of CD8+ T cells in alopecia areata. Reverse transcription of extracted RNA yielded cDNA, which provided the sequencing template. Sequenced by immunoSEQ multiplex PCR; TCRdb stores in-frame clones only, minus some. Among more than 90,000 clones listed, about 60% were seen once. Sequences were obtained from CD4+ T cells sorted from blood. The receptors come from a human donor in good health.

This chain uses TRBV30 with TRBJ1-2; D remains unclear. The V end was cut by 4 bases, the J end by 6 bases, with 9 bases between. Germline V gene lookup returns CDR1 GTSNPN and CDR2 SVGIG (reference sequence). This CDR3 has 11 amino acids. As DNA, the CDR3 is TGTGCCTGGATAAAGTACGATGGCTACACCTTC. It is translated as CAWIKYDGYTF.

The chain uses TRBV30 and TRBJ2-3; no reliable D call. The V and J ends lost 3 bases and 4 bases respectively, with 11 bases between them. This CDR3 region has 13 residues. Germline V gene data show CDR1 as GTSNPN and CDR2 as SVGIG (reference sequence). CDR3 coding DNA: TGTGCCTGGAGCGGTAGGGTCGCAGATACGCAGTATTTT. Protein sequence: CAWSGRVADTQYF.

J is TRBJ1-2 and V is TRBV2; 8 nucleotides agree with TRBD1. The length of the CDR3 is 13 residues. V shed 6 bases and J 8 bases; nucleotides not matched to a gene: 8. Per the germline V gene, CDR1 is SNHLY and CDR2 is FYNNEI. CDR3: CASRPQGVGGYTF. The CDR3 DNA reads TGTGCCAGCAGGCCACAGGGGGTTGGAGGCTACACCTTC.

This clone was found many times. This sequence joins TRBV7-8 and TRBJ2-3; D gene uncertain. Trimming took off 5 bases at V and 3 bases at J, with 12 bases between the two ends. Germline lookup yields CDR1 SGHVS and CDR2 FQNEAQ. This CDR3 region has 14 residues. CDR3 in DNA: TGTGCCAGCAGCCTCCCCCGTATGACAGATACGCAGTATTTT. Protein product: CASSLPRMTDTQYF.

This clone has only a few counts. The same CDR3 is also encoded by other DNA sequences in this sample. This sequence joins TRBV6-1 and TRBJ2-1; 7 positions agree with TRBD2. Per the germline V gene, CDR1 is MNHNS and CDR2 is SASEGT. The CDR3 loop spans 12 amino acids. Germline trimming cut 5 bases from V and 7 bases from J; bases unmatched to any gene: 2. For the CDR3, the DNA is TGTGCCAGCAGTCGACTAGCAAATGAGCAGTTCTTC. This translates into CASSRLANEQFF.

In its sample, this clone was seen a few times. The CDR3 DNA reads TGCGCCAGCAGCTGGGGGGACAGGGGCTCCTACAATGAGCAGTTCTTC. Translating it yields CASSWGDRGSYNEQFF. The chain employs TRBV5-1 and TRBJ2-1; TRBD1 agrees at 10 bases. The germline gives CDR1 SGHRS, CDR2 YFSETQ. The CDR3 length is 16 residues. V shed 3 bases and J 0 bases; nucleotides not matched to a gene: 3.

CDR3 coding DNA: TGTGCCAGCAGTTTCCCAGGGGCTGGAAACATTCAGTACTTC. Its protein product is CASSFPGAGNIQYF. V and J are TRBV27 and TRBJ2-4; TRBD1 might be the D (6 bases). This CDR3 contains 14 residues. The germline V gene has CDR1 MNHEY and CDR2 SMNVEV (reference sequence). The V end was cut by 3 bases, the J end by 6 bases, with 12 bases between.

This clone has more than one count but fewer than ten. The rearrangement links TRBV23-1 to TRBJ2-5, with TRBD1 matching over 7 bases. TRBV23-1 is annotated as an ORF whose role is uncertain. V was pared by 6 bases and J by 4 bases, with 8 bases of the junction left unmatched. The CDR3 runs 14 residues. The CDR3 DNA sequence: TGCGCCAGCAGCTTACAGGGGAGTGGAGAGACCCAGTACTTC. Its translation: CASSLQGSGETQYF.

This clone appeared a few times. V gene TRBV2 combines with J gene TRBJ1-1; TRBD1 is a possible D gene (5 bases). V shed 1 base and J shed 1 base, with 10 bases lying between them. This CDR3 comprises 15 residues. CDR1 is SNHLY, CDR2 FYNNEI, per germline. CDR3 protein: CASSEEAGRNTEAFF. For the CDR3, the DNA is TGTGCCAGCAGTGAAGAGGCAGGGAGGAACACTGAAGCTTTCTTT. The full variable domain, completed using reference TRBV2 and TRBJ1-1, is EPEVTQTPSHQVTQMGQEVILRCVPISNHLYFYWYRQILGQKVEFLVSFYNNEISEKSEIFDDQFSVERPDGSNFTLKIRSTKLEDSAMYFCASSEEAGRNTEAFFGQGTRLTVV.

The rearrangement joins TRBV29-1 to TRBJ2-6, with a tentative D call TRBD1 (6 bases). CDR3 length: 13 residues. Germline CDR1 SQVTM, CDR2 ANQGSEA. Trimming took off 6 bases at V and 5 bases at J, with 11 bases between the two ends. The CDR3 sequence is CSVGRGRANVLTF. For the CDR3, the DNA is TGCAGCGTGGGCAGGGGAAGGGCCAACGTCCTGACTTTC. Based on the CDR3 plus reference TRBV29-1 and TRBJ2-6, the full variable domain is SAVISQKPSRDICQRGTSLTIQCQVDSQVTMMFWYRQQPGQSLTLIATANQGSEATYESGFVIDKFPISRPNLTFSTLTVSNMSPEDSSIYLCSVGRGRANVLTFGAGSRLTVL.

The chain links TRBV5-1 to TRBJ2-5, with D unclear. CDR1 and CDR2 (germline): SGHRS, YFSETQ. The CDR3 is made up of 14 amino acids. V was pared by 0 bases and J by 5 bases, with 11 bases between. The CDR3, as DNA: TGCGCCAGCAGCTTGGGACCCCGTGGGGAGACCCAGTACTTC. Its protein product is CASSLGPRGETQYF.